This TCR beta chain was retrieved from a study of cytomegalovirus exposure and HLA in healthy donors (dated by TCRdb to the late 2010s). Turning to the overall study: An earlier analysis of approximately 640 of the donors reported about 250 Gb of sequence data and 100 million to 140 million unique TCR beta sequences from some 180 million T cells. An early release that covered 640 HLA-typed donors contained around 300 gigabases of sequencing data and tens of millions of unique TCR sequences. Of the 300 to 400 genotyped donors, roughly 85% fell in the genetic ancestry cluster associated with self-reported Caucasian donors. The study aimed to test whether signatures of past pathogen exposure could be identified by cataloging public T cell receptors. The study used immunosequencing to profile the T cell repertoires of more than 650 subjects and linked those repertoires to cytomegalovirus serostatus. Besides the first cohort of approximately 670 subjects, a separate validation cohort made up of roughly 120 different subjects was used. To predict cytomegalovirus infection status, the study combined high-throughput TCR immunosequencing, statistical association of individual TCRs with disease status, and machine learning. In a later analysis, previously published TCR beta repertoires from about 670 donors were re-analyzed and high-resolution HLA genotyping was added so that TCR occurrence patterns could be studied. In the later analysis, no new phenotypic data were used to find candidate immune exposures; instead, reliance was placed on TCR beta sequences and their occurrence across donors. In an earlier analysis of a few hundred of the donors, high-throughput TCR beta sequencing was used to judge whether each TCR beta V gene segment behaved as functional or pseudogenic. Donor age, sex, ethnicity and CMV serostatus were collected together with the repertoire data. A later genetic analysis used genome-wide SNP genotypes for 398 of the 666 donors, treating that subset as a discovery cohort. Every discovery cohort repertoire had been produced on one sequencing platform. HLA typing covered class I and class II loci at four-digit resolution. The number of typed donors differed by locus: 629-630 for A, B, C, DRB1 and DQB1; 522 for DQA1; approximately 600 for DPA1; and about 450 for DPB1. Roughly 5 DR-DQ haplotypes were handled as single units for association and clustering because linkage in the cohort was strong. Among 350 to 400 genotyped donors of the cohort, an average of approximately 240,000 unique TCR beta nucleotide sequences were sequenced per donor, roughly 20% of them non-productive. General findings and caveats noted by the study authors: In a later analysis, TCR association rates were found to vary across HLA loci, with the most associated TCRs seen for DRB1 alleles and the fewest for HLA-C alleles. When HLA alleles, especially DR and DQ, strongly co-occurred, TCR associations were difficult to assign to individual alleles. A further reported finding was that TCR beta sequences accurately predicted the HLA-A and HLA-B alleles for most subjects in the first cohort. Because counts were too low, some 17 rarely observed V segments, including chromosome 9 orphons, were left out of the earlier analysis of 587 of the donors. Because some donors lacked HLA typing at each locus, the association tests relied only on the typed subset. At a false discovery rate of 0.05, a later analysis linked around 17,000 TCR beta sequences to specific HLA alleles. Some IMGT-functional V segments, including TRBV6-2 and TRBV6-3, could not be told apart with the 87-base-pair reads, so those segments were excluded. Linkage disequilibrium might explain the correlated functional status among segregating V segments, but an unknown experimental factor could not be excluded. Most CMV-associated TCR beta chains appeared to be HLA-restricted in a later analysis, and the HLA associations seemed to be driven largely by CMV exposure. In vitro tests confirmed that a few of the cytomegalovirus-associated TCR beta chains recognize cytomegalovirus antigens. Only TCR beta chains were sequenced in this cohort, and the absence of alpha or paired-chain data limited detectable features. In a later analysis, several top co-occurrence clusters were reported to appear linked to parvovirus B19, influenza, CMV and Epstein-Barr virus. In a later analysis, HLA-associated TCR beta chains were found to be more clonally expanded and to have lower generation probabilities than equally common non-associated chains. In an earlier analysis of under 600 of the donors, most TCR beta V segments were observed in productive rearrangements about 90% or about 30% of the time, broadly matching IMGT annotations. According to a later genetic analysis, donors in an Asian-associated ancestry cluster had fewer N-insertions in productive TCRs than the approximately 700-donor mean. The authors suggested that the approach could potentially be generalized to other disease states and immunological phenotypes. Most TCR sequences were observed very rarely across donors, whereas some public TCRs were present in many individuals. V-gene and J-gene trimming of TCR beta chains was associated with a missense DCLRE1C variant in a later genetic analysis, and the association was replicated in an independent cohort. The classifier was reported to diagnose cytomegalovirus status with high specificity and sensitivity in both the original cohort and the validation cohort. In the study, about 150 TCR beta chains were listed as associated with cytomegalovirus. For the cohort, immune exposure information was limited to CMV serostatus. A cluster of highly shared sequence variants was judged likely to represent a technical artifact of the sequencing pipeline. The presence/absence analyses assumed that sequencing depth was roughly uniform across donors, and that assumption may not be true.

Via the germline V gene (reference sequence), CDR1 is SEHNR and CDR2 FQNEAQ. Germline trimming amounts to 2 bases on V and 7 bases on J, with 11 as the count of junction bases outside the gene matches. The CDR3 starts with the cysteine, ends with the phenylalanine, and has 16 residues. CDR3 DNA only is kept here, 48 bases in frame from base 1. With respect to this clone: This clone's antigen is unknown.

Library preparation used the immunoSEQ multiplex PCR assay. The multiplex PCR relied on a mix of 60 forward primers for TCR Vbeta segments and 13 reverse primers for TCR Jbeta segments. Amplification of the CDR3 region of rearranged TCR beta genes was performed with a multiplex PCR assay on genomic DNA. On the Illumina HiSeq System, the amplified TCR beta libraries were sequenced as 87-base-pair reads. As for the original processing: Across the 500 to 700 repertoires, a later analysis counted around 80 million unique TCR beta chains, roughly 11 million of which were shared by at least two donors. To remove PCR and sequencing errors, raw reads were error-corrected and collapsed into unique sequences using a nearest-neighbor algorithm that merged closely related sequences. V, D and J gene segments were assigned by aligning CDR3 sequences to IMGT reference sequences. Each retained sequence needed at least a six-nucleotide match to both a V gene segment and a J gene segment. Rearrangements were classified as productive when the CDR3 lacked stop codons and remained in frame with V and J, and all other rearrangements were classified as non-productive. CDR3 was defined by IMGT convention, running from the second conserved V-encoded cysteine to the conserved J-encoded phenylalanine. In an earlier analysis of approximately 500 of the donors, sequences lacking an unambiguous match to a single V gene segment were excluded. In an earlier analysis of a few hundred of the donors, a V segment was called functional when productive rearrangements were above 56.7%, and segregating when the standard deviation between donors exceeded 5%. A statistical classification framework was developed to diagnose cytomegalovirus status using the catalog of TCR beta chain sequences. In a later analysis, V and J genes were assigned by comparing TCR nucleotide sequences against IMGT/GENE-DB human TR gene sequences. The TCRdist pipeline was used in a later analysis to assign CDR3 sequences and most-parsimonious VDJ recombination scenarios. A later analysis defined each TCR beta chain by its CDR3 amino acid sequence plus V-gene family, and excluded reads lacking a unique V-gene family. In a later analysis, around 600 highly shared, low-generation-probability nucleotide sequences were removed to address suspected cross-contamination and a sequencing artifact. In a later analysis, a clonal expansion index was calculated for each public chain from normalized within-repertoire ranks of inferred template counts. Generation probabilities in a later analysis came from a VDJ recombination model fitted to out-of-frame rearrangements, and those results were checked against IGoR. A later analysis scored TCR-TCR, TCR-HLA and TCR-CMV co-occurrence with hypergeometric tests, applying a repertoire-size bias correction to TCR pairs. A later analysis estimated false discovery rates by permuting HLA or CMV assignments 20 times. In a later analysis, co-occurring TCRs were grouped using DBSCAN, with TCRdist sequence similarity added in when clustering inside HLA-allele-positive subsets. Co-occurrence clustering excluded repertoires with fewer than 30,000 or more than 120,000 public chains, plus five with anomalous nucleotide sharing. Here the immuneACCESS table is served through TCRdb, limited to in-frame sequences with V and J called. Missing clones are a known gap in these copies; in checked studies unresolved V genes cover under half, and the rest lacks a known reason. V, J and clone size are those of that table, while D and trimming were read from the DNA. The sample table records 100,000 to 150,000 clones. About 2.5% of the sample lies in the top ten.

The cohort consisted of 600 to 750 healthy bone marrow donors. All cohort members were sampled while nominally healthy, although unrecorded immune exposures were likely present. The donor tested CMV seronegative, placing the donor among the 352 seronegative members of the cohort. A peripheral blood sample was collected from each donor, and TCR beta sequencing was performed on peripheral blood mononuclear cells. Genomic DNA extraction from the blood cell samples was performed with the Qiagen DNeasy Blood Extraction Kit. Here the chain combines TRBV7-9 and TRBJ2-7; the junction holds 10 bases that match TRBD2. This receptor was identified in a young man in good health and CMV-seronegative. The sequencing sample was made of PBMCs. The CDR3 amino acid sequence is: CASSLSGSGRSREQYF. The bases are TGTGCCAGCAGCTTAAGCGGTAGCGGGAGGTCTCGAGAGCAGTACTTC.